Given below is one T cell receptor beta chain in context. Its specificity is not known. The germline V gene has CDR1 SGHVS and CDR2 FQNEAQ. The CDR3 runs to 15 residues. V lost 5 bases and J lost 1; bases outside the gene matches: 6. These data originate in a study of T cells after yellow fever vaccination. About the study: SMART-Seq v4 Ultra Low Input served to prepare low-cell-number fractions. Study-level points and caveats: Reappearance after the booster was observed for most primary-vaccination clones (roughly 96% CD4, roughly 88% CD8). Abundant clonotypes from the bulk population could get into FACS-sorted repertoires as contaminants.

The 5'RACE template-switching step produced TCR cDNA and added a universal primer site and UMIs. TCRdb used MiXCR to reprocess the 5' RACE reads, holding one entry per CDR3 protein. The data show hundreds of thousands of distinct CDR3 sequences, around 21% seen once. The material was PBMCs, obtained 15 days after the yellow fever booster vaccination. The sequence was obtained from a man aged 25 to 40 who received the YFV17D yellow fever vaccine. The gene calls are TRBV7-8 and TRBJ2-7, with TRBD1 matching over 9 bases. CDR3 sequence reads: CASSTSGTGSYEQYF. In DNA, the CDR3 is TGTGCCAGCAGCACGTCCGGGACAGGGTCCTACGAGCAGTACTTC.